This paragraph reports one TCR beta chain. Its antigen is as yet unknown. This specimen belongs to a study of response to subunit inactivated influenza vaccine. Via MiXCR, TCRdb re-called the RT-PCR reads, giving one row per CDR3 protein. This table holds some 520,000 distinct CDR3 sequences, about 17% found once. The ends were cut back, 2 bases at V and 2 bases at J, with 15 bases in the middle. Germline V gene sequence: CDR1 LNHDA, CDR2 SQIVND (reference sequence). CDR3 length: 16 residues. Study results and limitations: Authors suggested that a seasonal influenza vaccination recruits few new T cells each time.

The clonotype comes from a man aged 50 to 69 who received an inactivated influenza vaccine. This rearrangement joins TRBV19 to TRBJ2-5, with D maybe TRBD1 (5 bases). Specimen: CD4+ T cells sorted from PBMCs, collected about 23 months after vaccination. This CDR3 is CASSIITGASQETQYF. CDR3 sequence (DNA): TGTGCCAGTAGTATAATTACAGGAGCGTCGCAAGAGACCCAGTACTTC.